Reported below is one T cell receptor (beta chain). As yet, its antigen is unknown. Germline V gene data show CDR1 as SEHNR and CDR2 as FQNEAQ (reference sequence). CDR3 size: 17 residues. Trimming cost V 5 bases and J 5 bases, with 24 bases left between them. This specimen belongs to a study of graft-versus-host responses after intestinal transplantation. Background on the study: The study gave all recipients anti-thymocyte globulin induction, then tacrolimus and steroids for about three years.

Clones were sequenced by immunoSEQ multiplex PCR, and TCRdb holds only the in-frame ones, with some missing. The profile shows 8,000 or so clones, approximately 90% of them singletons. Study-wide results and caveats: Graft-donor T cell macrochimerism in patients accompanied high graft-versus-host to host-versus-graft clonal ratios in allografts. GvH clones occurred in recipient marrow; some first appeared in ileum or blood.

The sample in question was PBMCs, obtained 30 to 32 days after intestinal transplant. The TCR comes from a human patient who received an intestinal transplant, so some T cells may come from the graft donor. This chain links TRBV7-9 with TRBJ1-1; weak D call: TRBD1 (6 bases). For the CDR3, the DNA is TGTGCCAGCAGCCCGTATAGGGGGGGATCGGCTACTACTGAAGCTTTCTTT. Protein sequence: CASSPYRGGSATTEAFF. Full variable domain (remainder filled in from reference TRBV7-9 and TRBJ1-1): DTGVSQNPRHKITKRGQNVTFRCDPISEHNRLYWYRQTLGQGPEFLTYFQNEAQLEKSRLLSDRFSAERPKGSFSTLEIQRTEQGDSAMYLCASSPYRGGSATTEAFFGQGTRLTVV.